These T cell receptor beta chains were read from a single sample in a study of blood T cells in healthy people across ages. TCRdb used MiXCR to reprocess the 5' RACE reads, holding one entry per CDR3 protein. This repertoire shows approximately 800,000 distinct CDR3 sequences, roughly 64% found once; its top ten account for 22%. The sequenced sample consisted of blood. Receptors were obtained from a man younger than 45 in good health. The CDR3 runs from the conserved cysteine through the conserved F or W. A D gene is named only where the DNA matches it firmly. Clone size is not always given. Where it is, it says once, few, many or a class for expanded clones.

V	size	J	D	DNA	CDR3
TRBV12-3/TRBV12-4	.	TRBJ2-5	.	TGTGCCAGCACCGAGACGGGAAAAGAGACCCAGTACTTC	CASTETGKETQYF
TRBV7-9	.	TRBJ1-1	.	TGTGCCAGCAGCTCCCAGGGGTATGCTGAAGCTTTCTTT	CASSSQGYAEAFF
TRBV27	.	TRBJ2-7	TRBD1	TGTGCCAGCAGTTTATTGGGACAGGGGGCGTCCTACGAGCAGTACTTC	CASSLLGQGASYEQYF
TRBV7-3	.	TRBJ2-1	.	TGTGCCAGCAGCTTTTGGTCAGGGGTGGACAATGAGCAGTTCTTC	CASSFWSGVDNEQFF
TRBV27	few	TRBJ2-1	TRBD2	TGTGCCAGCAGTTTATCTTCGGGGGGGGCCGGGAATGAGCAGTTCTTC	CASSLSSGGAGNEQFF
TRBV3-1	.	TRBJ2-1	.	TGTGCCAGCAGCCAGGAAAACAGGGTTGAGCAGTTCTTC	CASSQENRVEQFF
TRBV3-1	.	TRBJ1-2	.	TGTGCCAGCAGCCAAGGATTTAGCCGGACGGACTATGGCTACACCTTC	CASSQGFSRTDYGYTF
TRBV7-7	few	TRBJ2-3	TRBD1	TGTGCTAGCAGCTTACGTACAGGGGGATTCGCAGATACGCAGTATTTT	CASSLRTGGFADTQYF
TRBV10-2	.	TRBJ1-6	TRBD1	TGCGCCAGCAGTGAGTGGGACAGGAGTGATTCACCCCTCCACTTT	CASSEWDRSDSPLHF
TRBV9	.	TRBJ2-7	TRBD1	TGTGCCAGCAGCGTGACAGGGGATCAATCCTACGAGCAGTACTTC	CASSVTGDQSYEQYF
TRBV30	.	TRBJ2-7	.	TGTGCCCACCGCCCCGAGAGCTCCGAGCAGTACTTC	CAHRPESSEQYF
TRBV20-1	.	TRBJ2-4	TRBD2	TGCAGTGCTACAGGCCCATTTAGCGGGAGGGATACAAACATTCAGTACTTC	CSATGPFSGRDTNIQYF
TRBV12-3/TRBV12-4	.	TRBJ2-1	.	TGTGCCAGCAGTTTTAATCTGGGGTCTGGTAGAAATGAGCAGTTCTTC	CASSFNLGSGRNEQFF
TRBV7-2	once	TRBJ2-4	TRBD1	TGTGCCAGCAGCTCACAGGGGGGTAGCTCCTACGAGCGGTACTTC	CASSSQGGSSYERYF
TRBV10-3	.	TRBJ1-1	.	TGTGCCATCAGTGATCCTGACAGGAACACTGAAGCTTTCTTT	CAISDPDRNTEAFF
TRBV30	.	TRBJ2-7	TRBD2	TGTGCCTGGAGTCCACTAGCGGGATCGATCTACGAGCAGTACTTC	CAWSPLAGSIYEQYF
TRBV20-1	many	TRBJ1-2	.	TGCAGTGCTAGGACGGGAGGGATGGCGCTCAACTATGGCTACACCTTC	CSARTGGMALNYGYTF
TRBV6-5	.	TRBJ1-4	.	TGTGCCAGCAGCCCCGGAGGGGGGATTAATGAAAAACTGTTTTTT	CASSPGGGINEKLFF
TRBV7-2	few	TRBJ2-7	TRBD2	TGTGCCAGCAGCCTAATGAGCGGGAGTATCGAGCAGTACTTC	CASSLMSGSIEQYF
TRBV7-2	once	TRBJ1-6	.	TGTGCCAGCAGCCTCCGGGCAGAGTATAATTCACCCCTCCACTTT	CASSLRAEYNSPLHF
TRBV20-1	.	TRBJ2-3	.	TGCAGTGCTAGAGATCGGGACCACTCTAGCACAGATACGCAGTATTTT	CSARDRDHSSTDTQYF
TRBV7-2	.	TRBJ2-7	TRBD2	TGTGCCAGTACTATAGCGGGAGGGCCGTACGAGCAGTACTTC	CASTIAGGPYEQYF
TRBV2	.	TRBJ2-3	TRBD2	TGTGCCAGCAGTATCGGAGCGGGAAACACAGATACGCAGTATTTT	CASSIGAGNTDTQYF
TRBV29-1	.	TRBJ2-5	TRBD2	TGCAGCGTCAGTGGGGCGGGAGGGCCGTGGAATGAGCAGTACTTC	CSVSGAGGPWNEQYF
TRBV12-3/TRBV12-4	.	TRBJ2-3	.	TGTGCCAGCAGTTTAGCCCTCGAGTGGGGGGATACGCAGTATTTT	CASSLALEWGDTQYF
TRBV4-1	.	TRBJ2-3	.	TGCGCCAGCAGCCAAGTTGGCCCTTGGAGCACAGATACGCAGTATTTT	CASSQVGPWSTDTQYF